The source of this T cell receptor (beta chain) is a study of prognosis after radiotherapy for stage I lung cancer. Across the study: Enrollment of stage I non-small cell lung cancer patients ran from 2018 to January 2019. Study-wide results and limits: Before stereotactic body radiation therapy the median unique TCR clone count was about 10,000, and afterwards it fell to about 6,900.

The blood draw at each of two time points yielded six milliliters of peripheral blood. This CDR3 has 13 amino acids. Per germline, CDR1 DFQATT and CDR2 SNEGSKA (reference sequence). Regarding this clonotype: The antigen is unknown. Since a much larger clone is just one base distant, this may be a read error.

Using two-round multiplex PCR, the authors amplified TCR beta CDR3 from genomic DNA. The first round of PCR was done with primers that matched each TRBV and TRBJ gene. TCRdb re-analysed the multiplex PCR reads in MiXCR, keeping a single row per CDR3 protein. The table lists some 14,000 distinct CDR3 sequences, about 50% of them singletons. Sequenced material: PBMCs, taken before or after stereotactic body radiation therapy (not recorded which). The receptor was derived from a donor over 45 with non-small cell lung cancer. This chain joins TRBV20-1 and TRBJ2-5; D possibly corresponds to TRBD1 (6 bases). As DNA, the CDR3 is TGCAGTGCTAGCCGGACAGCAAAAGAGACCAAGTACTTC. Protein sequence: CSASRTAKETKYF.